The 23 T cell receptor beta chains listed next were all sequenced from one sample in a study of CD8 T cells in Susac syndrome (dated by TCRdb to the late 2010s). Libraries were prepared through the immunoSEQ multiplex PCR assay. RNA was extracted using the RNeasy kit, and about 0.5 to 1 ug of the RNA was reverse transcribed with random hexamers. TCRdb redid the processing of the public reads, applying fastp at Q25 and MiXCR, and retained in-frame beta chains. Each CDR3 protein gets just one entry, which takes the most common genes and DNA from the rows behind it. The sample includes about 300,000 distinct CDR3 sequences, with around 85% observed a single time. Roughly 0.21% of the sample goes to the ten largest clones. The sequenced sample consisted of CD8+ T cells from PBMCs. These receptors were obtained from a human donor with multiple sclerosis.

This clonotype was observed once. The chain links TRBV29-1 to TRBJ2-3; D is possibly TRBD1 (6 bases). Germline CDR1 reads SQVTM; CDR2 reads ANQGSEA. Trimming removed 7 bases at V and 4 bases at J, with 12 bases between. The length of the CDR3 is 12 residues. The CDR3 loop reads CSGGSGADTQYF. The DNA for the CDR3 is TGCAGCGGGGGATCAGGGGCAGATACGCAGTATTTT.

The chain recombines TRBV27 with TRBJ2-7; 8 nucleotides match TRBD2. The germline V gene encodes CDR1 MNHEY and CDR2 SMNVEV (reference sequence). The CDR3 has 16 residues. V was clipped by 6 bases and J by 1 base; unmatched bases: 11. CDR3: CASRLYSGAQSYEQYF. The CDR3 DNA sequence: TGTGCCAGCAGGCTCTATAGCGGGGCGCAGTCCTACGAGCAGTACTTC.

The V call is TRBV29-1, the J call TRBJ1-2, with D possibly being TRBD1 (6 bases). Germline V CDR1 and CDR2: SQVTM, ANQGSEA. This CDR3 has 15 residues. With 6 bases removed from V and 4 bases from J, the gap between germline ends came to 21 bases. The CDR3 is CSVSQRKGVFYGYTF. The CDR3 DNA follows: TGCAGCGTCAGTCAGCGCAAGGGGGTTTTCTATGGCTACACCTTC.

This clonotype was counted a single time. The chain uses TRBV10-3 and TRBJ1-2; maybe TRBD1 (5 bases). CDR1 is ENHRY and CDR2 is SYGVKD in the germline V gene. This CDR3 contains 15 residues. The germline V and J ends were trimmed by 5 bases and 3 bases, with 16 bases remaining between them. CDR3 DNA: TGTGCCATCAGTACTGTGTCAGGGCAGGACTATGGCTACACCTTC. Its translation: CAISTVSGQDYGYTF.

This chain links TRBV7-9 with TRBJ2-1; possible D gene TRBD2, 5 bases. CDR3 length: 14 residues. V was trimmed by 5 bases and J by 5 bases, leaving 13 bases between them. In germline, CDR1 is SEHNR, CDR2 FQNEAQ (reference sequence). CDR3 loop: CASSPSAGDNEQFF. CDR3 DNA sequence: TGTGCCAGCAGCCCTAGTGCCGGGGACAATGAGCAGTTCTTC.

This clonotype is a singleton in its sample. The chain couples TRBV27 to TRBJ2-4, with 8 bases identical to TRBD2. CDR1 is MNHEY, CDR2 SMNVEV, per germline (reference sequence). The CDR3 extends over 14 amino acids. Germline trimming cut 5 bases from V and 8 bases from J; bases unmatched to any gene: 8. The CDR3 protein is CASSDRDGGDIQYF. In DNA, the CDR3 is TGTGCCAGCAGTGACCGGGACGGGGGGGACATTCAGTACTTC.

This chain joins TRBV5-5 and TRBJ1-5, with D unresolved. Germline lookup yields CDR1 SGHKS and CDR2 YYEKEE (reference sequence). This CDR3 is built from 16 residues. Trimming shortened V by 3 bases and J by 2 bases, and 15 bases separated the two germline ends. CDR3 nucleotides: TGTGCCAGCAGCTCTTATTTCCTGACGGGCAATCAGCCCCAGCATTTT. It translates to CASSSYFLTGNQPQHF.

The chain is built from TRBV7-6 and TRBJ2-3; perhaps TRBD1 as D (5 bases). This CDR3 is built from 14 residues. The ends were cut back, 4 bases at V and 6 bases at J, with 14 bases in the middle. Per germline, CDR1 SGHVS and CDR2 FNYEAQ. CDR3 bases: TGTGCCAGCAGCTCAGGGCAGGGTCTCGATACGCAGTATTTT. Translated, it gives CASSSGQGLDTQYF.

V is TRBV10-2 and J is TRBJ1-5; D uncertain. This CDR3 contains 11 residues. V was trimmed by 4 bases and J by 7 bases, leaving 5 bases between them. Germline V lookup: CDR1 WSHSY, CDR2 SAAADI. CDR3 sequence reads: CASSVPQPQHF. The CDR3 coding sequence is TGCGCCAGCAGTGTCCCCCAGCCCCAGCATTTT.

The chain employs TRBV6-2 or TRBV6-3 and TRBJ2-2; D is uncertain. The germline V gene encodes CDR1 MNHEY and CDR2 SVGEGT. Trimming cost V 7 bases and J 8 bases, with 11 bases left between them. The CDR3 spans 12 residues. This CDR3 reads CASTPGVGELFF. CDR3 sequence (DNA): TGTGCCAGCACTCCGGGTGTGGGGGAGCTGTTTTTT.

This chain uses TRBV27 with TRBJ2-4; 10 bases fit TRBD1. Germline trimming cut 5 bases from V and 8 bases from J; bases unmatched to any gene: 9. The CDR3 spans 15 residues. The germline gives CDR1 MNHEY, CDR2 SMNVEV (reference sequence). The CDR3 region is CASSPTGGRRDIQYF. The CDR3 region has the DNA TGTGCCAGCAGTCCGACAGGGGGCAGGAGAGACATTCAGTACTTC.

The chain combines TRBV19 with TRBJ2-1, with D maybe TRBD2 (6 bases). V lost 6 bases to trimming and J lost 0 bases, with 15 bases between them. CDR1 is LNHDA, CDR2 SQIVND, per germline (reference sequence). There are 16 residues in the CDR3. The CDR3 protein is CASRVAELSSYNEQFF. CDR3 sequence (DNA): TGTGCCAGTAGGGTAGCGGAGCTGAGCTCCTACAATGAGCAGTTCTTC. Using reference TRBV19 and TRBJ2-1 for the parts outside the CDR3, the full variable domain is DGGITQSPKYLFRKEGQNVTLSCEQNLNHDAMYWYRQDPGQGLRLIYYSQIVNDFQKGDIAEGYSVSREKKESFPLTVTSAQKNPTAFYLCASRVAELSSYNEQFFGPGTRLTVL.

This clonotype was detected only once. The chain is built from TRBV6-1 and TRBJ2-7, with 7 bases fitting TRBD2. The CDR3 loop spans 17 amino acids. CDR1 and CDR2 from the germline V gene are MNHNS and SASEGT. V lost 0 bases and J lost 4; bases outside the gene matches: 12. In DNA, the CDR3 is TGTGCCAGCAGTGAAGCGCTTCGGGGGGATTGGGGATACGAGCAGTACTTC. It specifies CASSEALRGDWGYEQYF.

The genes are TRBV5-4 and TRBJ2-7, with 8 bases identical to TRBD2. Trimming cost V 1 base and J 4 bases; bases outside gene matches: 10. Germline assignment: CDR1 SGHNT and CDR2 YYREEE (reference sequence). This CDR3 comprises 16 residues. The CDR3 coding sequence is TGTGCCAGCAGCTTGTACGTAGCGGGGAGTGGATACGAGCAGTACTTC. Protein sequence: CASSLYVAGSGYEQYF. Full variable domain (outside the CDR3, taken from reference TRBV5-4 and TRBJ2-7): ETGVTQSPTHLIKTRGQQVTLRCSSQSGHNTVSWYQQALGQGPQFIFQYYREEENGRGNFPPRFSGLQFPNYSSELNVNALELDDSALYLCASSLYVAGSGYEQYFGPGTRLTVT.

The genes are TRBV24-1 and TRBJ1-2; D is ambiguous. Looked up from germline, CDR1 is KGHDR and CDR2 is SFDVKD. The CDR3 contains 21 residues. V lost 3 bases, J lost 3 bases, and 31 bases lay in between. CDR3 loop: CATSDPPRRTGRAGAYYGYTF. In nucleotides, the CDR3 is TGTGCCACCAGTGATCCCCCTCGTCGGACCGGACGGGCGGGTGCCTACTATGGCTACACCTTC.

This chain links TRBV11-2 with TRBJ2-7; no clear D. Germline V CDR1 and CDR2: SGHAT, FQNNGV. V dropped 1 base and J dropped 2 bases, with 12 bases sitting between them. The CDR3 is made up of 15 amino acids. CDR3 region: CASSLGPGFTYEQYF. The CDR3 DNA is TGTGCCAGCAGCTTAGGGCCTGGATTTACCTACGAGCAGTACTTC.

The rearrangement links TRBV4-3 to TRBJ2-7; possible D gene TRBD1, 6 bases. The CDR3 contains 15 residues. CDR1 LGHNA and CDR2 YSLEER come from the germline V gene. The V gene lost 0 bases and the J gene lost 3 bases, with 12 bases spanning the gap. The chain's CDR3 is CASSQEPDSNYEQYF. The CDR3 bases are TGCGCCAGCAGCCAAGAACCGGACAGTAACTACGAGCAGTACTTC.

The chain has TRBV5-4 and TRBJ2-2; 10 nucleotides agree with TRBD1. The CDR3 totals 15 residues. Germline V lookup: CDR1 SGHNT, CDR2 YYREEE (reference sequence). Trimming at V came to 4 bases and at J to 5 bases, leaving 5 bases not matched to a gene. CDR3 sequence reads: CASSRTGGTTGELFF. CDR3 DNA: TGTGCCAGCAGCCGGACAGGGGGAACAACCGGGGAGCTGTTTTTT. The full variable domain, with the rest looked up from reference TRBV5-4 and TRBJ2-2, is ETGVTQSPTHLIKTRGQQVTLRCSSQSGHNTVSWYQQALGQGPQFIFQYYREEENGRGNFPPRFSGLQFPNYSSELNVNALELDDSALYLCASSRTGGTTGELFFGEGSRLTVL.

This clonotype was seen a handful of times. This rearrangement joins TRBV4-3 to TRBJ2-7; a possible D gene is TRBD1 (5 bases). CDR3 length: 16 amino acids. CDR1 is LGHNA, CDR2 YSLEER, per germline. Trimming removed 1 base from V and 2 bases from J, with 15 bases in between. DNA of the CDR3: TGCGCCAGCAGCCAAGGAGTGAGACAGCTTACCTACGAGCAGTACTTC. Its protein product is CASSQGVRQLTYEQYF.

This chain links TRBV6-4 with TRBJ2-1; perhaps TRBD1 as D (6 bases). CDR1 is MRHNA, CDR2 SNTAGT, per germline. The CDR3 runs to 18 residues. The V gene lost 6 bases and the J gene lost 6 bases, with 27 bases spanning the gap. CDR3 sequence (DNA): TGTGCCAGCAGCTCTGGGCGAGGGGGATATGGCCCTGTCAATGAGCAGTTCTTC. It specifies CASSSGRGGYGPVNEQFF.

The CDR3 here is CASSPLGRPTEAFF. The CDR3 bases are TGTGCCAGCAGTCCGTTGGGGAGACCGACTGAAGCTTTCTTT. This chain uses TRBV28 with TRBJ1-1; no definite D call. The CDR3 totals 14 residues. Trimming removed 5 bases at V and 5 bases at J, with 15 bases between. Germline-derived CDR1 and CDR2 are MDHEN and SYDVKM.

The rearrangement links TRBV20-1 to TRBJ2-1; TRBD2 is a possible D gene (6 bases). The germline V and J ends were trimmed by 0 bases and 8 bases, with 14 bases remaining between them. Looked up from germline, CDR1 is DFQATT and CDR2 is SNEGSKA (reference sequence). The length of the CDR3 is 14 residues. The CDR3 sequence: CSARDPEGEDEQFF. DNA for the CDR3: TGCAGTGCTAGAGATCCGGAAGGGGAGGATGAGCAGTTCTTC.

This sequence joins TRBV12-3 or TRBV12-4 and TRBJ2-5; the match to TRBD2 covers 13 bases. The CDR3 sequence is 16 residues long. J gave up 5 bases and V 7 bases, and 10 bases lay outside the gene matches. CDR3 region: CASTGLAGLGRETQYF. CDR3 DNA: TGTGCCAGCACGGGACTAGCGGGACTGGGACGGGAGACCCAGTACTTC.